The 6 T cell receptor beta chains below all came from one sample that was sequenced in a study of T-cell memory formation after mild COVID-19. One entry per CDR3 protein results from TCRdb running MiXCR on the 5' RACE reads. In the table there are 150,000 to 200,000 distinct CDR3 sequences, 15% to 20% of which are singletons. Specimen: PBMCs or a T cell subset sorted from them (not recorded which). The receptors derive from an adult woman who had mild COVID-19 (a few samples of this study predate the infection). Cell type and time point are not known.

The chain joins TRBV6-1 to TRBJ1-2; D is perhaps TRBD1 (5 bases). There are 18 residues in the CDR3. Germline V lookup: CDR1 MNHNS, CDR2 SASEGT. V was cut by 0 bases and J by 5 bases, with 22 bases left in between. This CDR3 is CASSEARGHLGRGYGYTF. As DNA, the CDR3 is TGTGCCAGCAGTGAAGCGAGGGGCCACCTCGGGAGAGGGTATGGCTACACCTTC.

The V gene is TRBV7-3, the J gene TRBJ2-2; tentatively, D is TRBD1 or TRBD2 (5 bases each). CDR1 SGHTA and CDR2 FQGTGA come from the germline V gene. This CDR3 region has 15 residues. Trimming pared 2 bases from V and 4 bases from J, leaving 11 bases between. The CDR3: CASSLEPGTTGELFF. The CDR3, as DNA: TGTGCCAGCAGCTTAGAACCGGGGACCACCGGGGAGCTGTTTTTT.

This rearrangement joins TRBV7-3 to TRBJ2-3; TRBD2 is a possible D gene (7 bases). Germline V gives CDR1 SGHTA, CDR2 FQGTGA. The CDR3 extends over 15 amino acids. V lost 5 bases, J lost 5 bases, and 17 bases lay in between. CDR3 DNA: TGTGCCAGCAGCCCTACGGCGGGGGCCGTAGATACGCAGTATTTT. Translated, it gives CASSPTAGAVDTQYF. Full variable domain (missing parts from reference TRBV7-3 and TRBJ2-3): GAGVSQTPSNKVTEKGKYVELRCDPISGHTALYWYRQSLGQGPEFLIYFQGTGAADDSGLPNDRFFAVRPEGSVSTLKIQRTERGDSAVYLCASSPTAGAVDTQYFGPGTRLTVL.

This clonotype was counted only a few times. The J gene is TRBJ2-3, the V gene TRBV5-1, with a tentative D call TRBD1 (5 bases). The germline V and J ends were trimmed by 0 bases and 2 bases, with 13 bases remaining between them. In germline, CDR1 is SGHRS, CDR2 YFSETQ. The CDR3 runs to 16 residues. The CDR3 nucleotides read TGCGCCAGCAGCTTGGGTGTTGACAGACTCACAGATACGCAGTATTTT. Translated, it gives CASSLGVDRLTDTQYF.

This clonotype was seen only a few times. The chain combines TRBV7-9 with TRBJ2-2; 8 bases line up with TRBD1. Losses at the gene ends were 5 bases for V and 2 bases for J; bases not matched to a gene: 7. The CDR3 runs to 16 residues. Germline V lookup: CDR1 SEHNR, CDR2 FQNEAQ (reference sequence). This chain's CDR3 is CASSRSTGANTGELFF. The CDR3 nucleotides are TGTGCCAGCAGCCGATCGACAGGGGCAAACACCGGGGAGCTGTTTTTT. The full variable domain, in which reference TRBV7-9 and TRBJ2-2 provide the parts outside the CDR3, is DTGVSQNPRHKITKRGQNVTFRCDPISEHNRLYWYRQTLGQGPEFLTYFQNEAQLEKSRLLSDRFSAERPKGSFSTLEIQRTEQGDSAMYLCASSRSTGANTGELFFGEGSRLTVL.

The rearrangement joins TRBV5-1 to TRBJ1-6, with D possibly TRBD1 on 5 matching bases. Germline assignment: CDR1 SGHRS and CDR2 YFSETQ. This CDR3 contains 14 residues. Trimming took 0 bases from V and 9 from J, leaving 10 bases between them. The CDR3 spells CASSLVGDTSPLHF. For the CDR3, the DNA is TGCGCCAGCAGCTTGGTAGGGGATACTTCACCCCTCCACTTT.